The clone carrying this T cell receptor beta chain turned up a few times. Here immunoSEQ multiplex PCR was the method, and the copy in TCRdb shows in-frame clones only, minus some. The table includes about 12,000 clones, 67% detected once. The data stem from a study of tumor-infiltrating lymphocytes in localized non-small cell lung cancer. CDR1 is MGHRA, CDR2 YSYEKL, per germline. The CDR3 loop spans 16 amino acids. The ends lost 5 bases at V and 2 bases at J; junction bases unmatched: 7. The chain carries TRBV4-1 and TRBJ1-4, with 8 bases lining up with TRBD1. Source material: uninvolved lung tissue not adjacent to the tumor. This TCR derives from a human donor with non-small cell lung cancer. As DNA, the CDR3 is TGCGCCAGCAGCTCGGACAGGGCTGGGACTAATGAAAAACTGTTTTTT. It encodes CASSSDRAGTNEKLFF.